Only a few counts were recorded for the clone carrying this T cell receptor (beta chain). This record comes from a study of blood T cell repertoires in COVID-19. Across the whole study: T cells, B-cell-depleted T cells, or PBMCs supplied cDNA or gDNA.

J was trimmed by 4 bases and V by 4 bases; bases with no gene match: 2. Germline CDR1 LGHDT, CDR2 YNNKEL (reference sequence). The CDR3 has 14 amino acids. In the original processing: Reference gene primer amplification in the assay estimated nucleated cell counts. The data were produced by immunoSEQ multiplex PCR, yet TCRdb's version contains in-frame clones alone and is incomplete. D and trimming come from the DNA, and the V and J calls and clone size come from that table. This table has 200,000 to 300,000 clones, around nine tenths appearing once. Enrolment of Seattle patients took place during active infection, and they were followed longitudinally.

The origin of this receptor is a woman in her sixties with COVID-19, enrolled during active disease. Material for sequencing was peripheral blood. The J gene is TRBJ1-5, the V gene TRBV3-1 (or the pseudogene TRBV3-2); TRBD1 agrees at 9 bases. This CDR3 is CASSRQGGNQPQHF. The CDR3, as DNA: TGTGCCAGCAGCCGACAGGGGGGGAATCAGCCCCAGCATTTT.